The clone carrying this T cell receptor beta chain was recorded many times. TCRdb re-analyzed the PCR reads through MiXCR. The sample records tens of thousands of clones, about a sixth being singletons. The data stem from a study of metastatic and nonmetastatic thyroid tumors. Patients underwent thyroid surgery, and none had received any treatment before it. V lost 6 bases and J 4 bases, leaving 17 bases between the germline ends. From germline, CDR1 is ENHRY and CDR2 SYGVKD. The CDR3 runs to 15 residues. The TCR was taken from a male donor with papillary thyroid cancer or a benign thyroid nodule (not recorded which). Some clones in this sample may be carry-over from other donors' samples. The sequenced sample was blood. The J gene is TRBJ2-3, the V gene TRBV10-3; D could derive from TRBD1 or TRBD2 (5 bases each). CDR3 sequence reads: CAISEGSAGSDTQYF. CDR3 sequence (DNA): TGTGCCATCAGCGAGGGGTCTGCAGGGTCAGATACGCAGTATTTT.